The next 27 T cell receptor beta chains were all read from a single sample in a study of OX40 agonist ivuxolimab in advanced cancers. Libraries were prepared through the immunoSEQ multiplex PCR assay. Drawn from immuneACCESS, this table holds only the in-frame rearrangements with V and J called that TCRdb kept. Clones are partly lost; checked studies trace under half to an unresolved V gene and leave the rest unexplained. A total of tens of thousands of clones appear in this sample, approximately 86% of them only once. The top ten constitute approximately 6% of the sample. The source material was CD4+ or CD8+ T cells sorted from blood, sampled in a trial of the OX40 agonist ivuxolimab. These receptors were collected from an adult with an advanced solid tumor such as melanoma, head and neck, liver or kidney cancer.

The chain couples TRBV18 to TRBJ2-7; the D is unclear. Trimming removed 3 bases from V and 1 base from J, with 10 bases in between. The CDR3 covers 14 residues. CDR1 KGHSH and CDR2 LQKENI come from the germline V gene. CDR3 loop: CASSPPLPSYEQYF. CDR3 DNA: TGTGCCAGCTCACCTCCACTTCCATCCTACGAGCAGTACTTC.

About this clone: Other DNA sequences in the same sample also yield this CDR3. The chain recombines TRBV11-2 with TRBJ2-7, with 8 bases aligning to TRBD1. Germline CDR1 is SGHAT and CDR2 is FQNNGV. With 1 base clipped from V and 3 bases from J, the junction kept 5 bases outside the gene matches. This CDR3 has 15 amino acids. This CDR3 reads CASSLVDREVYEQYF. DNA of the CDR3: TGTGCCAGCAGCTTAGTGGACAGGGAAGTCTACGAGCAGTACTTC.

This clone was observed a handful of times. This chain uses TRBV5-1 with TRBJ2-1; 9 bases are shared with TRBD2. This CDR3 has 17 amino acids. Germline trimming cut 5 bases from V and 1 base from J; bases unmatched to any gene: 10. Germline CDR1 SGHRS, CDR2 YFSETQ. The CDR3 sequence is CASSFPSGMGSYNEQFF. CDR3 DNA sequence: TGCGCCAGCAGTTTTCCTAGCGGGATGGGGTCCTACAATGAGCAGTTCTTC.

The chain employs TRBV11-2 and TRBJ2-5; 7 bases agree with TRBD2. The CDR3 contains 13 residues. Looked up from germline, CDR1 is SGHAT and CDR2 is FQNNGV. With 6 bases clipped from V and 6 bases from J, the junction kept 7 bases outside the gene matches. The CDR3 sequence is CASSTSAKKTQYF. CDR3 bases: TGTGCCAGCAGTACTAGCGCAAAGAAGACCCAGTACTTC.

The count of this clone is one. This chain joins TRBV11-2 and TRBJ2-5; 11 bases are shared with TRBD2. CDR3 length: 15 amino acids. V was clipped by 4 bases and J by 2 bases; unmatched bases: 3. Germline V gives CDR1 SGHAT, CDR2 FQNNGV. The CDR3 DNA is TGTGCCAGCAGCTCGGGACTAGCGGTTCAAGAGACCCAGTACTTC. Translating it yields CASSSGLAVQETQYF.

The CDR3 bases are TGTGCCAGTAGTAGGGGCAGGGGGCCCCAAGGGGGCACTGAAGCTTTCTTT. Protein sequence: CASSRGRGPQGGTEAFF. The rearrangement uses TRBV19 and TRBJ1-1; 8 nucleotides match TRBD1. The germline V gene encodes CDR1 LNHDA and CDR2 SQIVND (reference sequence). CDR3 length: 17 amino acids. V shed 4 bases and J 4 bases; nucleotides not matched to a gene: 14.

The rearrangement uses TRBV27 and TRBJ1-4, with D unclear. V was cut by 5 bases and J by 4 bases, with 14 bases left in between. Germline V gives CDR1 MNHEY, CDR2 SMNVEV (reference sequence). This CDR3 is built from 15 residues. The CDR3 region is CASSVRALGNEKLFF. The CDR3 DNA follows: TGTGCCAGCAGTGTCCGGGCCCTTGGTAATGAAAAACTGTTTTTT.

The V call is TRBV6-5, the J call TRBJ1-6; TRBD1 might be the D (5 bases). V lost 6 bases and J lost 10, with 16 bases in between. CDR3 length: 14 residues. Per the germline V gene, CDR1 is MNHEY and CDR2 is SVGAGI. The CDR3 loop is CASSQPGGGSPLHF. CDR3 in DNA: TGTGCCAGCAGCCAACCGGGGGGTGGCTCACCCCTCCACTTT.

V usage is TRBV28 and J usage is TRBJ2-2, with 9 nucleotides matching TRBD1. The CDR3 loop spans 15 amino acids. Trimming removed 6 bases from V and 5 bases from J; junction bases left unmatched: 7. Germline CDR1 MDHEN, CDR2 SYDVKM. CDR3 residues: CASSSRDRVTGELFF. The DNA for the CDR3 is TGTGCCAGCAGCTCCCGGGACAGGGTTACCGGGGAGCTGTTTTTT.

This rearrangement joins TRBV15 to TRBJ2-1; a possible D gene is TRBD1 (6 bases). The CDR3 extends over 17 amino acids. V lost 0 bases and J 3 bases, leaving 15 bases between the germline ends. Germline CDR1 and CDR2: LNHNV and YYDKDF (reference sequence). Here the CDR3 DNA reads TGTGCCACCAGCAGAGATCTTATGGGGGCCGGCTACAATGAGCAGTTCTTC. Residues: CATSRDLMGAGYNEQFF.

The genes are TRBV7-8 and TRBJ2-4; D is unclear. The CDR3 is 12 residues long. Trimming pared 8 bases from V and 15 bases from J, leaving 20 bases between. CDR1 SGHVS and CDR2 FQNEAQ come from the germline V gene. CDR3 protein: CASPLLAQPRYF. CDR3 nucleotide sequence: TGTGCCAGCCCGTTGTTGGCTCAACCGCGGTACTTC.

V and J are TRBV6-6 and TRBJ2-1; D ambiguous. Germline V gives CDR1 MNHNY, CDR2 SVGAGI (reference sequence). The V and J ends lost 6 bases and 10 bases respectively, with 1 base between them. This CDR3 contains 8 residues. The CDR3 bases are TGTGCCAGCAGCGAGCAGTTCTTC. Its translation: CASSEQFF.

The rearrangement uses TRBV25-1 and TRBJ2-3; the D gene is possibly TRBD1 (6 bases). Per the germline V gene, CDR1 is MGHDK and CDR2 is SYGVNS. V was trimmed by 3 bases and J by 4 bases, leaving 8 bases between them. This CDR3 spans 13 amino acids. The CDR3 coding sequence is TGTGCCAGCAGTGAGGGACATTCAGATACGCAGTATTTT. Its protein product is CASSEGHSDTQYF.

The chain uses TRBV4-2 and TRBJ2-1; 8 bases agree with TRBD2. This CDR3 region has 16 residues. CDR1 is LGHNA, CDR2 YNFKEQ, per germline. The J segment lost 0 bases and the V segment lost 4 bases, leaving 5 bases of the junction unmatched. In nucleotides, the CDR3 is TGTGCCAGCAGCCGAATAGCGGGGAGCTCCTACAATGAGCAGTTCTTC. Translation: CASSRIAGSSYNEQFF.

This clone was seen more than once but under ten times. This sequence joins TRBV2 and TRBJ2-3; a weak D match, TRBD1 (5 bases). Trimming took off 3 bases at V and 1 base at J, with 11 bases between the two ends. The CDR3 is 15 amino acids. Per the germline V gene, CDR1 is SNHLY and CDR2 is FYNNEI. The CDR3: CASSDRRVGTDTQYF. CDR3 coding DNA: TGTGCCAGCAGTGATCGCAGGGTGGGCACAGATACGCAGTATTTT.

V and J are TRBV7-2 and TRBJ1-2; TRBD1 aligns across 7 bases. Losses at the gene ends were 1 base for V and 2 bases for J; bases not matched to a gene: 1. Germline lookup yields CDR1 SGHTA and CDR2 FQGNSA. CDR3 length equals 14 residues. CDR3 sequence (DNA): TGTGCCAGCAGCTTAGTGACAGGGAACTATGGCTACACCTTC. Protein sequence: CASSLVTGNYGYTF.

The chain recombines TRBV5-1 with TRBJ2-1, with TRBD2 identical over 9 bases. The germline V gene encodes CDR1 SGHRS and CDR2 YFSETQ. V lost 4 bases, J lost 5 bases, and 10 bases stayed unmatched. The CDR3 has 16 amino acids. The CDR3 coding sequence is TGCGCCAGCAGCGCCCTGACTAGCGGAGCAAACAATGAGCAGTTCTTC. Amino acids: CASSALTSGANNEQFF.

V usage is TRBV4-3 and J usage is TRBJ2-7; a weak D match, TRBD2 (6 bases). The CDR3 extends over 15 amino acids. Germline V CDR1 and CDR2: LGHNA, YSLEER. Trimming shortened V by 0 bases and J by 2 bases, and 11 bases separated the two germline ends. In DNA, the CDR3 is TGCGCCAGCAGCCAAGAAGGTGGAGGGCCCTACGAGCAGTACTTC. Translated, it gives CASSQEGGGPYEQYF.

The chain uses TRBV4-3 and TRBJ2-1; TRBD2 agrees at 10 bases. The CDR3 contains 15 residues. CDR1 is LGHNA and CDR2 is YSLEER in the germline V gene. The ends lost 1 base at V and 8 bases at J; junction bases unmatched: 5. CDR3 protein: CASSQVVLAGDEQFF. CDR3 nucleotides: TGCGCCAGCAGCCAAGTTGTCCTAGCGGGAGATGAGCAGTTCTTC.

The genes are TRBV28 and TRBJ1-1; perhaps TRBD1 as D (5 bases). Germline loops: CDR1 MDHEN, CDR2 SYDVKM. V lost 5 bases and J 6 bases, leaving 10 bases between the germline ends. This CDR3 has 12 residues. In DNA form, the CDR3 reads TGTGCCAGCAGTGCAGGGTCCCCTGAAGCTTTCTTT. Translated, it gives CASSAGSPEAFF.

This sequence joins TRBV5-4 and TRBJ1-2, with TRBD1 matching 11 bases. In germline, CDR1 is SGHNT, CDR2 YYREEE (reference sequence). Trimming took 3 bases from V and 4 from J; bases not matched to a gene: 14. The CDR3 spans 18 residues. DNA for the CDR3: TGTGCCAGCAGCTCCATACCTCGGACAGGGGGCGGCAGCTATGGCTACACCTTC. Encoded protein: CASSSIPRTGGGSYGYTF. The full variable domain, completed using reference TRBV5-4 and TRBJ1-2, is ETGVTQSPTHLIKTRGQQVTLRCSSQSGHNTVSWYQQALGQGPQFIFQYYREEENGRGNFPPRFSGLQFPNYSSELNVNALELDDSALYLCASSSIPRTGGGSYGYTFGSGTRLTVV.

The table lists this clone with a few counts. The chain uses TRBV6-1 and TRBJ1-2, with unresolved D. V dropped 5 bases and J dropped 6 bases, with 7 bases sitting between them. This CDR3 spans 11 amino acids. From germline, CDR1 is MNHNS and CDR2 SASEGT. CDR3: CASSWVDGYTF. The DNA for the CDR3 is TGTGCCAGCAGTTGGGTCGATGGCTACACCTTC.

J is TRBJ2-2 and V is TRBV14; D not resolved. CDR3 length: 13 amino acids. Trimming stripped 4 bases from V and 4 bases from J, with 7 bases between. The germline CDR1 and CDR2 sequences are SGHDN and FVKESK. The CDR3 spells CASSPQATGELFF. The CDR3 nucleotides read TGTGCCAGCAGCCCCCAGGCCACCGGGGAGCTGTTTTTT.

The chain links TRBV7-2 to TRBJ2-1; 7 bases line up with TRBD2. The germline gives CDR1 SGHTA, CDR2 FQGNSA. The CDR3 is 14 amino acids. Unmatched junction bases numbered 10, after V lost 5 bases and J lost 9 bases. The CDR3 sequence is CASSPRTRGTEQFF. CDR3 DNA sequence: TGTGCCAGCAGCCCAAGGACTAGGGGTACTGAGCAGTTCTTC.

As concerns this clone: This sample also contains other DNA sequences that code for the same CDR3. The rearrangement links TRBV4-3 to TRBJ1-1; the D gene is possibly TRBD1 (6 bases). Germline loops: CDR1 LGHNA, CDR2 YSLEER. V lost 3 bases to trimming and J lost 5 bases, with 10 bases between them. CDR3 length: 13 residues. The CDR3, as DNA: TGCGCCAGCAGCCAGGGTCAGGGGACTGAAGCTTTCTTT. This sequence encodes CASSQGQGTEAFF.

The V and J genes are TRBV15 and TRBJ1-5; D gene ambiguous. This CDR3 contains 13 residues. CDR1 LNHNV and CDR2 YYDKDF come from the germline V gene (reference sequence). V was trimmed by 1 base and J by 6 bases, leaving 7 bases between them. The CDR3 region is CATSRGGSQPQHF. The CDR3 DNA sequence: TGTGCCACCAGCAGAGGAGGCAGTCAGCCCCAGCATTTT.

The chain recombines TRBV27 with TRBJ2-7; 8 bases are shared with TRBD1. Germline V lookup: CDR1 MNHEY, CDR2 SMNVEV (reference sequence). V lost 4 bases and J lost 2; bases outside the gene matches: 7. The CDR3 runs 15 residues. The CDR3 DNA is TGTGCCAGCAGTTCTCAGGGGGCCTACGCCTACGAGCAGTACTTC. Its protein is CASSSQGAYAYEQYF.